This T cell receptor beta chain derives from a study of cytomegalovirus exposure and HLA in healthy donors. General study findings and limits: A later analysis found common viral pathogens apparently linked to several of the most significant clusters.

The primer mix had 60 Vbeta and 13 Jbeta primers. The protocol was immunoSEQ multiplex PCR, while the TCRdb copy is restricted to in-frame clones and leaves out a portion. The table has under 150,000 clones, about 81% seen once. Comment on this clone: Its antigen is unknown.

V was clipped by 3 bases and J by 6 bases; unmatched bases: 5. Germline CDR1 and CDR2: SQVTM and ANQGSEA. This CDR3 is 13 amino acids long. The sample taken for sequencing was PBMCs. The TCR sequence derives from a middle-aged woman in good health and CMV-seropositive. The V and J genes are TRBV29-1 and TRBJ1-2, with 9 positions matching TRBD1. The CDR3 region has the DNA TGCAGCGTTGAGGCGGACAGGGGCAATGGCTACACCTTC. Translated, it gives CSVEADRGNGYTF.